These 19 T cell receptor beta chains were sequenced from one sample in a study of blood T cell repertoires in COVID-19. The repertoire was sequenced with immunoSEQ multiplex PCR; TCRdb's copy has only in-frame clones and lacks some. Of over 150,000 clones listed, around 86% were seen once; the top ten hold about 8.6%. Sequenced: peripheral blood. Every receptor here comes from a man aged 50 or older with active or convalescent COVID-19.

V is TRBV2 and J is TRBJ2-7, with a weak D call TRBD1 (7 bases). Trimming took off 6 bases at V and 12 bases at J, with 12 bases between the two ends. The germline CDR1 and CDR2 sequences are SNHLY and FYNNEI. The CDR3 is made up of 10 amino acids. The DNA of the CDR3 is TGTGCCAGCAGGGACAGGCGGGGGTACTTC. Residues: CASRDRRGYF.

V gene TRBV3-1 (or the pseudogene TRBV3-2) combines with J gene TRBJ1-6; 11 bases fit TRBD1. Germline V lookup: CDR1 LGHDT, CDR2 YNNKEL (reference sequence). The CDR3 consists of 15 residues. V gave up 2 bases and J gave up 8 bases; unmatched junction bases: 2. The DNA of the CDR3 is TGTGCCAGCAGCCAACCGGGACAGGGGGATTCACCCCTCCACTTT. Its translation: CASSQPGQGDSPLHF.

The V gene is TRBV6-1, the J gene TRBJ2-1; TRBD1 agrees at 8 bases. J lost 6 bases, V lost 3 bases, and 7 bases had no gene match. The CDR3 totals 15 residues. In germline, CDR1 is MNHNS, CDR2 SASEGT. The CDR3 bases are TGTGCCAGCAGTGATGGCGGACAGGGCCGCAATGAGCAGTTCTTC. This sequence encodes CASSDGGQGRNEQFF.

This clone was detected only once. V usage is TRBV19 and J usage is TRBJ1-2; 7 positions match TRBD1. Germline CDR1 is LNHDA and CDR2 is SQIVND (reference sequence). There are 14 residues in the CDR3. V dropped 4 bases and J dropped 4; count of bases not matched to a gene: 6. The CDR3 here is CASSKDRDGYGYTF. CDR3 nucleotide sequence: TGTGCCAGTAGTAAAGACAGGGATGGCTATGGCTACACCTTC.

The chain uses TRBV12-3 or TRBV12-4 and TRBJ1-2; the D is unclear. CDR3 length: 8 residues. V was shortened by 6 bases and J by 13 bases, with 6 bases between the two germline ends. CDR3 in amino acids: CASSPSTF. CDR3 coding DNA: TGTGCCAGCAGCCCCAGCACCTTC.

A remark on this clone: A read error may be the cause here, since a much bigger clone is one base away. The chain has TRBV2 and TRBJ1-1; 7 nucleotides align to TRBD1. The J segment lost 2 bases and the V segment lost 6 bases, leaving 3 bases of the junction unmatched. The germline gives CDR1 SNHLY, CDR2 FYNNEI. The CDR3 consists of 13 residues. DNA of the CDR3: TGTGCCAGCAGCTGGGACAGTAACACTGAAGCTTTCTTT. It codes for CASSWDSNTEAFF.

Written as DNA, the CDR3 is TGTGCCAGCAGTGAACTCGGACAGATGACTAATGAAAAACTGTTTTTT. Translated, it gives CASSELGQMTNEKLFF. V and J are TRBV6-1 and TRBJ1-4; tentatively, D is TRBD1 (6 bases). CDR1 is MNHNS and CDR2 is SASEGT in the germline V gene. The CDR3 loop spans 16 amino acids. V shed 2 bases and J shed 2 bases, with 12 bases lying between them.

This chain links TRBV7-6 with TRBJ2-7; TRBD2 matches 11 bases. The V segment lost 0 bases and the J segment 7 bases; nucleotides outside the gene matches: 5. Germline CDR1 and CDR2: SGHVS and FNYEAQ. This CDR3 is built from 15 residues. The CDR3 region has the DNA TGTGCCAGCAGCTTAGCGGCGGTAGCGGGGGGGGAGCAGTACTTC. Protein product: CASSLAAVAGGEQYF.

The chain joins TRBV19 to TRBJ2-7; 10 bases line up with TRBD1. The CDR3 runs to 15 residues. Germline-derived CDR1 and CDR2 are LNHDA and SQIVND (reference sequence). V lost 5 bases and J lost 3; bases outside the gene matches: 7. This CDR3 reads CASSAPGTGDYEQYF. CDR3 sequence (DNA): TGTGCCAGTAGTGCACCCGGGACAGGGGACTACGAGCAGTACTTC.

The chain carries TRBV10-3 and TRBJ1-2; TRBD1 is a possible D gene (5 bases). Per the germline V gene, CDR1 is ENHRY and CDR2 is SYGVKD. Trimming removed 0 bases from V and 8 bases from J, with 19 bases in between. The length of the CDR3 is 16 residues. The DNA for the CDR3 is TGTGCCATCAGTGAGTCGAATGGGGCACAGGCTAAGGGCTACACCTTC. It encodes CAISESNGAQAKGYTF.

The rearrangement links TRBV11-2 to TRBJ2-1; 10 bases map to TRBD2. V was clipped by 5 bases and J by 9 bases; unmatched bases: 10. The CDR3 has 15 residues. Germline V gene data show CDR1 as SGHAT and CDR2 as FQNNGV. The CDR3 DNA is TGTGCCAGCAGCCCAGGACTAGCGGAGGGGGTTGAGCAGTTCTTC. Its protein product is CASSPGLAEGVEQFF.

The rearrangement uses TRBV11-1 and TRBJ2-5; the D gene is possibly TRBD2 (9 bases). The V gene lost 5 bases and the J gene lost 7 bases, with 20 bases spanning the gap. CDR1 SGHAT and CDR2 FQDESV come from the germline V gene (reference sequence). The CDR3 contains 15 residues. In nucleotides, the CDR3 is TGTGCCAGCAGCCCCATGGCGGGGGGGACAGGGACCCAGTACTTC. Its translation: CASSPMAGGTGTQYF.

The CDR3, as DNA: TGTGCCAGCAGCTCACCGGGACTAGCGGGGGGCTCCTACGAGCAGTACTTC. Protein sequence: CASSSPGLAGGSYEQYF. J is TRBJ2-7 and V is TRBV5-6; 15 bases align to TRBD2. The length of the CDR3 is 17 residues. Germline CDR1 and CDR2: SGHDT and YYEEEE. The junction had 4 bases not matched to a gene; V was cut back by 3 bases and J by 0 bases.

This clone occurred a few times. V gene TRBV3-1 (or the pseudogene TRBV3-2) combines with J gene TRBJ1-3; weak D call: TRBD1 (5 bases). This CDR3 is 14 amino acids long. V was clipped by 6 bases and J by 1 base, with 10 bases between them. The germline V gene encodes CDR1 LGHDT and CDR2 YNNKEL (reference sequence). CDR3 sequence (DNA): TGTGCCAGCAGGAATCAGGGATCTGGAAACACCATATATTTT. It encodes CASRNQGSGNTIYF.

The chain recombines TRBV7-2 with TRBJ1-5; D call uncertain. Germline lookup yields CDR1 SGHTA and CDR2 FQGNSA. This CDR3 is 13 amino acids long. V was trimmed by 2 bases and J by 4 bases, leaving 6 bases between them. The DNA of the CDR3 is TGTGCCAGCAGCTTAACCAGGAATCAGCCCCAGCATTTT. Protein product: CASSLTRNQPQHF.

V is TRBV6-2 or TRBV6-3 and J is TRBJ2-5; 7 positions match TRBD1. With V trimmed by 6 bases and J by 3 bases, 4 bases remained unmatched. The germline CDR1 and CDR2 sequences are MNHEY and SVGEGT. This CDR3 is built from 13 residues. DNA for the CDR3: TGTGCCAGCAGCCGGGGACAGAAAGAGACCCAGTACTTC. This encodes CASSRGQKETQYF.

This chain links TRBV9 with TRBJ2-7; 8 bases agree with TRBD2. CDR1 is SGDLS, CDR2 YYNGEE, per germline. The junction had 8 bases not matched to a gene; V was cut back by 0 bases and J by 6 bases. CDR3 length: 15 amino acids. The CDR3 region is CASSVDGRAPTEQYF. The CDR3 DNA is TGTGCCAGCAGCGTAGACGGGAGGGCCCCTACCGAGCAGTACTTC.

The rearrangement links TRBV5-1 to TRBJ1-1, with a weak D call TRBD1 (6 bases). The germline V gene has CDR1 SGHRS and CDR2 YFSETQ. Trimming removed 5 bases from V and 6 bases from J, with 17 bases in between. CDR3 length: 14 residues. CDR3 DNA: TGCGCCAGCAGTCTCGACAGGCCCCAGTCTGAAGCTTTCTTT. This sequence encodes CASSLDRPQSEAFF.

In its sample, this clone was seen a few times. The chain combines TRBV11-3 with TRBJ2-1; 10 bases align to TRBD2. CDR3 size: 16 residues. The V and J ends lost 1 base and 10 bases, in that order; junction bases with no gene match: 10. CDR1 and CDR2 from the germline V gene are SGHNT and YENEEA. This CDR3 reads CASSLVSASGRDEQFF. CDR3 nucleotide sequence: TGTGCCAGCAGCTTAGTGTCCGCTAGCGGGAGAGACGAGCAGTTCTTC.